This passage covers 15 T cell receptor beta chains from one sample sequenced in a study of CD4 and CD8 cells across lung adenocarcinoma regions. TCRdb redid the calling of the PCR reads with MiXCR, one entry per CDR3 protein. The table has approximately 13,000 distinct CDR3 sequences, approximately 44% seen once. Source material: CD4+ T cells from the center of a lung tumor. The receptor set was obtained from a male donor with lung adenocarcinoma. The CD4 and CD8 labels of this study may be unreliable.

CDR3 DNA: TGCGCCAGCAGCCAAGATTCGGACGAAATTTCGGATACGCAGTATTTT. Its protein is CASSQDSDEISDTQYF. The rearrangement links TRBV4-1 to TRBJ2-3; the D is unclear. This CDR3 region has 16 residues. Germline-derived CDR1 and CDR2 are MGHRA and YSYEKL. V lost 0 bases to trimming and J lost 6 bases, with 16 bases between them.

This clonotype occurred once. A clone one base away is much larger, so this may be a read error. The conserved phenylalanine or tryptophan is not found at the CDR3 terminus, so this likely reflects a read error. The gene calls are TRBV24-1 and TRBJ2-5; TRBD1 agrees at 12 bases. CDR1 KGHDR and CDR2 SFDVKD come from the germline V gene. V gave up 5 bases and J gave up 5 bases; unmatched junction bases: 2. CDR3 length: 14 residues. DNA of the CDR3: TGTGCCACCAGTGGGGACAGGGGGCTCGAGACCCAGTACTTA. This codes for CATSGDRGLETQYL.

In regard to this clonotype: Its ends do not fully match the called genes, so a read error is possible. V usage is TRBV12-3 or TRBV12-4 and J usage is TRBJ2-3, with D maybe TRBD1 (5 bases). The CDR3 is made up of 14 amino acids. The DNA of the CDR3 is TGTGCCAGCACCCAAACCACTGGGGCCAACGTGCAGTATTTC. As protein: CASTQTTGANVQYF.

V and J are TRBV6-1 and TRBJ2-5; 8 positions match TRBD2. Gene TRBJ2-7 matches the end of the DNA better, so the J call may be wrong. The germline gives CDR1 MNHNS, CDR2 SASEGT. The CDR3 is made up of 16 amino acids. The CDR3 loop reads CASSRTGTRGDYEQYF. Written as DNA, the CDR3 is TGTGCCAGCAGTCGTACCGGGACTAGGGGAGATTACGAGCAGTACTTC.

The CDR3 DNA sequence: TGTGCCAGCAGTTTGAGGAACTTTCCCACAGATACGCAGTATTTT. Amino acids: CASSLRNFPTDTQYF. The chain joins TRBV27 to TRBJ2-3; D call uncertain. Trimming took off 3 bases at V and 2 bases at J, with 12 bases between the two ends. CDR1 and CDR2 (germline): MNHEY, SMNVEV (reference sequence). CDR3 length: 15 residues.

Worth noting for this clonotype: One end of the junction fails to match germline, which may point to a read error. The V call is TRBV6-1, the J call TRBJ2-1; maybe TRBD2 (6 bases). Germline CDR1 is MNHNS and CDR2 is SASEGT. This CDR3 is 14 amino acids long. As DNA, the CDR3 is TGTGTCAGCCTCGGGGGTGGGAGTTTAAATGCGCAGTTCTTT. Translation gives CVSLGGGSLNAQFF.

This clonotype was detected only a few times. This chain links TRBV7-8 with TRBJ2-1; weak D call: TRBD2 (5 bases). Germline V gene lookup returns CDR1 SGHVS and CDR2 FQNEAQ. V lost 3 bases to trimming and J lost 0 bases, with 12 bases between them. The CDR3 has 16 amino acids. CDR3 loop: CASSFSWEPSYNEQFF. In DNA form, the CDR3 reads TGTGCCAGCAGCTTCAGTTGGGAGCCCTCCTACAATGAGCAGTTCTTC.

The chain recombines TRBV6-1 with TRBJ2-3; TRBD2 is a possible D gene (6 bases). Deletions cut 6 bases from V and 4 bases from J, with 20 bases between. Germline V gene lookup returns CDR1 MNHNS and CDR2 SASEGT. The CDR3 is made up of 16 amino acids. The CDR3 region is CASRTAAGTVADTQYF. In DNA, the CDR3 is TGTGCCAGCAGAACGGCGGCGGGAACGGTGGCAGATACGCAGTATTTT.

The rearrangement joins TRBV4-1 to TRBJ2-6; D uncertain. V lost 6 bases, J lost 1 base, and 7 bases lay in between. Per the germline V gene, CDR1 is MGHRA and CDR2 is YSYEKL. The CDR3 runs 14 residues. The CDR3 reads CASSERSGANVLTF. The CDR3 DNA follows: TGCGCCAGCAGTGAGCGTTCTGGGGCCAACGTCCTGACTTTC.

Relative to its sample, this clonotype is medium-sized. V gene TRBV10-1 combines with J gene TRBJ2-3, with a weak D call TRBD2 (6 bases). Germline-derived CDR1 and CDR2 are WNHNN and SYGVQD (reference sequence). The CDR3 is 17 amino acids. Trimming pared 9 bases from V and 0 bases from J, leaving 22 bases between. The CDR3 DNA is TGCGCCAGTAGCACTAGCCAACTGGGACTCAGCACAGATACGCAGTATTTT. Translating gives CASSTSQLGLSTDTQYF.

This clonotype was detected many times. The chain is built from TRBV6-1 and TRBJ2-7, with D perhaps given as TRBD1 or TRBD2 (5 bases each). The germline CDR1 and CDR2 sequences are MNHNS and SASEGT. Trimming left V 4 bases short and J 1 base short, with 11 bases between. The CDR3 consists of 14 residues. CDR3 bases: TGTGCCAGCAGTGCCGGGACCGCTTCCTACGAGCAGTACTTC. The encoded protein is CASSAGTASYEQYF.

In this sample, this clonotype turned up many times. This rearrangement joins TRBV28 to TRBJ2-5, with 13 bases lining up with TRBD2. The J call is uncertain, as TRBJ2-7 better fits the DNA end. Germline V gene lookup returns CDR1 MDHEN and CDR2 SYDVKM. CDR3 length: 20 residues. DNA for the CDR3: TGTGCCAGCAGCCTACGCCCAGGACTAGCGGGAGCTGCAGTAAAATACGAGCAGTACTTC. As protein: CASSLRPGLAGAAVKYEQYF.

The chain carries TRBV9 and TRBJ2-3; perhaps D is TRBD1 or TRBD2 (5 bases each). Germline CDR1 SGDLS, CDR2 YYNGEE. V was clipped by 7 bases and J by 5 bases, with 8 bases between them. The CDR3 loop spans 11 amino acids. The CDR3 region is CASGGLDTQYF. The CDR3, as DNA: TGTGCCAGCGGGGGTTTAGATACGCAGTATTTT.

By frequency in the sample, this clonotype is medium-sized (0.01 to 0.1%). The chain is built from TRBV6-1 and TRBJ2-1, with D perhaps matching TRBD1 (5 bases). Germline assignment: CDR1 MNHNS and CDR2 SASEGT. The CDR3 totals 15 residues. Trimming cost V 0 bases and J 8 bases, with 14 bases left between them. The CDR3 DNA sequence: TGTGCCAGCAGTGAAGCGCTAGGGGCTGGATATGAGCAGTTCTTC. Encoded protein: CASSEALGAGYEQFF.

V usage is TRBV20-1 and J usage is TRBJ2-3; 12 bases align to TRBD2. CDR3 length equals 15 residues. The germline CDR1 and CDR2 sequences are DFQATT and SNEGSKA (reference sequence). The V and J ends lost 3 bases and 1 base, in that order; junction bases with no gene match: 2. CDR3 in DNA: TGCAGTGCTAGTGCTAGCGGGAGGGGCACAGATACGCAGTATTTT. Its protein product is CSASASGRGTDTQYF.